This record concerns one T cell receptor (beta chain) sequence. This record comes from a study of blood T cell repertoires in COVID-19. Whole-study context: PBMCs, B-cell-depleted T cells, or T cells provided the cDNA or gDNA that made up the material.

The CDR3 length is 13 residues. V was shortened by 3 bases and J by 3 bases, with 8 bases between the two germline ends. Germline V CDR1 and CDR2: MNHEY, SMNVEV (reference sequence). Authors' methods: For nucleated cells, counts were estimated from reference gene primer amplification. TCRdb's table, derived via immunoSEQ multiplex PCR, lists solely in-frame clones and lacks some. Clonal size and the V and J genes are those of that table, whereas D and trimming came from the DNA. In the table there are fewer than 80,000 clones, about 88% of which are singletons. The clonotype comes from a woman aged 80 or over with active or convalescent COVID-19. This rearrangement joins TRBV27 to TRBJ1-1; D is undetermined. Sequencing input: peripheral blood. This CDR3 reads CASSLVEDTEAFF. In DNA, the CDR3 is TGTGCCAGCAGTTTGGTGGAGGACACTGAAGCTTTCTTT.